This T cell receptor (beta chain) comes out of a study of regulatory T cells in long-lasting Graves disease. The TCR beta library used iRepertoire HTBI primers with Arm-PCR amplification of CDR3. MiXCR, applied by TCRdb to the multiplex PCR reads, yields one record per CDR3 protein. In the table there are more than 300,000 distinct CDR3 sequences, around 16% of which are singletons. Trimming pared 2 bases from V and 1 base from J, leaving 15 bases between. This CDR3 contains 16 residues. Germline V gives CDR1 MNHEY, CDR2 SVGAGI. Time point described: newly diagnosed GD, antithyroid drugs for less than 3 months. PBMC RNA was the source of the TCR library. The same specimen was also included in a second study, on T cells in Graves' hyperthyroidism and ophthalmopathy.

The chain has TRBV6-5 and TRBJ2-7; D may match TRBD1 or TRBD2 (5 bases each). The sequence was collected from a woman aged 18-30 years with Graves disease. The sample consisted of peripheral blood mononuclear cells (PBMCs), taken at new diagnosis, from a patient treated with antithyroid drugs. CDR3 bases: TGTGCCAGCAGTTACGATCTGGGGACGGGTTCCTACGAGCAGTACTTC. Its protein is CASSYDLGTGSYEQYF.